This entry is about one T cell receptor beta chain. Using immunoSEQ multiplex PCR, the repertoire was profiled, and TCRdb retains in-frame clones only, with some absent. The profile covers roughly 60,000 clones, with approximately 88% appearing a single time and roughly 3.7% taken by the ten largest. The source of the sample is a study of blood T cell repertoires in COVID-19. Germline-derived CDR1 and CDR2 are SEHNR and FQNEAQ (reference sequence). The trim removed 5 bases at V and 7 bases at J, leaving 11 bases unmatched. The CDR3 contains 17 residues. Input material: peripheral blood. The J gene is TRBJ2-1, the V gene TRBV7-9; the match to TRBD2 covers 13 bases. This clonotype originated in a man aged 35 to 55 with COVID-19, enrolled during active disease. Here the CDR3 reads CASSPLGLAGVGNEQFF. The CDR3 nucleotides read TGTGCCAGCAGCCCTCTTGGACTAGCGGGGGTCGGTAATGAGCAGTTCTTC. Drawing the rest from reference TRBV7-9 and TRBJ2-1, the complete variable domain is DTGVSQNPRHKITKRGQNVTFRCDPISEHNRLYWYRQTLGQGPEFLTYFQNEAQLEKSRLLSDRFSAERPKGSFSTLEIQRTEQGDSAMYLCASSPLGLAGVGNEQFFGPGTRLTVL.